The rows below give T cell receptor beta chains drawn from one sample of a study of T cell repertoires in ileal Crohn's disease. Assay used: immunoSEQ multiplex PCR; TCRdb lists only in-frame clones, some missing. The data hold roughly 5,100 clones, with 75% to 85% observed a single time. Sample: ileal tissue. These receptors originate from an adult with Crohn's disease. The CDR3 runs from the conserved cysteine through the conserved F or W. Each record gives: V gene, D gene, clone size, J gene, CDR3 protein, CDR3 DNA. D genes are given only for firm matches. Size tells how often a clone was seen (once, few, many) or the class of an expanded clone, and some rows leave it out.

TRBV6-5	-	-	TRBJ2-1	CASSYGNEQFF	TGTGCCAGCAGTTACGGGAATGAGCAGTTCTTC
TRBV5-4	-	-	TRBJ1-1	CASSGVGTEAFF	TGTGCCAGCAGCGGAGTCGGGACTGAAGCTTTCTTT
TRBV19	TRBD1	-	TRBJ2-5	CASSSTGTGLTQYF	TGTGCCAGTAGTTCAACCGGGACAGGGTTGACCCAGTACTTC
TRBV5-1	TRBD1	-	TRBJ1-2	CASEQGAGYGYTF	TGCGCCAGCGAACAGGGGGCCGGTTATGGCTACACCTTC
TRBV20-1	-	-	TRBJ2-3	CSALSTDTQYF	TGCAGTGCTTTGAGCACAGATACGCAGTATTTT
TRBV7-8	-	-	TRBJ1-1	CASSLIVERNTEAFF	TGTGCCAGCAGCTTAATTGTCGAGAGGAACACTGAAGCTTTCTTT
TRBV7-9	-	-	TRBJ1-5	CASSLEQGRNQPQHF	TGTGCCAGCAGCTTAGAACAGGGACGAAACCAGCCCCAGCATTTT
TRBV28	-	-	TRBJ2-1	CASSPRGRGNNEQFF	TGTGCCAGCAGTCCCCGGGGCAGAGGAAACAATGAGCAGTTCTTC
TRBV30	TRBD2	-	TRBJ2-3	CAWSYAGGPGLADTQYF	TGTGCCTGGAGTTATGCGGGAGGGCCAGGGTTAGCAGATACGCAGTATTTT
TRBV11-2	-	-	TRBJ2-2	CASRAGPGELFF	TGTGCCAGCAGAGCAGGGCCCGGGGAGCTGTTTTTT
TRBV28	TRBD1	-	TRBJ1-2	CASSLSGTGAYGYTF	TGTGCCAGCAGTTTATCTGGGACAGGGGCCTATGGCTACACCTTC
TRBV4-2	TRBD2	-	TRBJ2-1	CASGGGRALNEQFF	TGTGCCAGCGGAGGCGGGAGGGCATTGAATGAGCAGTTCTTC
TRBV19	TRBD1	-	TRBJ2-7	CASRTGNAVGEQYF	TGTGCCAGTAGGACAGGGAACGCGGTCGGCGAGCAGTACTTC
TRBV15	-	-	TRBJ1-6	CATSRANLPGLGKSSYNSPLHF	TGTGCCACCAGCAGAGCAAATCTACCGGGACTCGGGAAGAGCTCCTATAATTCACCCCTCCACTTT
TRBV19	-	-	TRBJ1-2	CASSIDNSPYGYTF	TGTGCCAGTAGTATAGATAATAGTCCCTATGGCTACACCTTC
TRBV5-1	-	once	TRBJ2-3	CASSERGTDTQYF	TGCGCCAGCAGCGAGAGGGGCACAGATACGCAGTATTTT
TRBV5-1	TRBD1	-	TRBJ2-7	CASSFTTGSYEQYF	TGCGCCAGCAGCTTCACGACAGGGAGCTACGAGCAGTACTTC
TRBV5-6	TRBD2	-	TRBJ2-7	CASSSAGLNTYEQYF	TGTGCCAGCAGCTCAGCGGGACTTAACACCTACGAGCAGTACTTC